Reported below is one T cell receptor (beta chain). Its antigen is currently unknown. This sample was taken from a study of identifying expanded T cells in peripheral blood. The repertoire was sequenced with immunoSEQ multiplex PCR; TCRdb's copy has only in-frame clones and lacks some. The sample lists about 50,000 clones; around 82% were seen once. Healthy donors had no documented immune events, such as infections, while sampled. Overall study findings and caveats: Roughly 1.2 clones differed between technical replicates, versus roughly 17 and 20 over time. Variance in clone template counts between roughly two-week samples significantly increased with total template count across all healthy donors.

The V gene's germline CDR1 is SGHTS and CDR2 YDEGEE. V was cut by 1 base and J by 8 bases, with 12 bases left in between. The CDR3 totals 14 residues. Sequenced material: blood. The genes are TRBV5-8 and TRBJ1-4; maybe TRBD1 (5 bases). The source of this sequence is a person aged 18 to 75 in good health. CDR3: CASSLWGIREKLFF. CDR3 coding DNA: TGTGCCAGCAGCTTGTGGGGGATACGAGAAAAACTGTTTTTT. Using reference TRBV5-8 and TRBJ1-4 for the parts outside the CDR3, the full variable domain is EAGVTQSPTHLIKTRGQQATLRCSPISGHTSVYWYQQALGLGLQFLLWYDEGEERNRGNFPPRFSGRQFPNYSSELNVNALELEDSALYLCASSLWGIREKLFFGSGTQLSVL.